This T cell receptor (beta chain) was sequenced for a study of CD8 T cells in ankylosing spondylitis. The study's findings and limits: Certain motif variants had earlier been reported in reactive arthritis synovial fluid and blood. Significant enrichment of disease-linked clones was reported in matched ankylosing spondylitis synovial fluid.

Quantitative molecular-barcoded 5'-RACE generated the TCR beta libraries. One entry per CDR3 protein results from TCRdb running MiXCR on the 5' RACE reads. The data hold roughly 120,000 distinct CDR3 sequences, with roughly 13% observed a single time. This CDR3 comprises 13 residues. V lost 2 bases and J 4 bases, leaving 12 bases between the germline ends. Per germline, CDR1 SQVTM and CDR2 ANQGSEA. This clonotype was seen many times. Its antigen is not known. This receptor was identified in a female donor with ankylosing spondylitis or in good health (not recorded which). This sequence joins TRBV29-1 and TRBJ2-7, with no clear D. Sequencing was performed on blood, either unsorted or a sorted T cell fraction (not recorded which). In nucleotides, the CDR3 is TGCAGCGTTGAATTCCCGAACGCATACGAGCAGTACTTC. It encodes CSVEFPNAYEQYF.